This entry concerns a single T cell receptor (beta chain). The antigen is not known. Some clones are missing from TCRdb's copy, which holds only in-frame ones; the method was immunoSEQ multiplex PCR. Seen here are about 10,000 clones, around 84% observed once, and the top ten hold about an eighth. These data originate in a study of somatic mutations in cytotoxic T cells in rheumatoid arthritis. V was cut by 6 bases and J by 0 bases, with 11 bases left in between. Germline V gene lookup returns CDR1 ENHRY and CDR2 SYGVKD. The CDR3 extends over 15 amino acids. Regarding the study as a whole: Nobody adjusted the slight TRBV07 underrepresentation in rheumatoid arthritis patients for multiple comparisons. Greater age accompanied higher CD8+ clonality in rheumatoid arthritis patients, a pattern that was absent in healthy controls. With roughly 63 patients examined, 8 had a largest CD8+ clone exceeding 20% of CD8+ cells.

Sequenced: CD8+ T cells sorted from blood. The V gene is TRBV10-3, the J gene TRBJ2-2; D is unresolved. The receptor was isolated from an adult with rheumatoid arthritis. The CDR3 DNA sequence: TGTGCCATCAGGGCCACCGACCCGAACACCGGGGAGCTGTTTTTT. Translation gives CAIRATDPNTGELFF.